Below are 23 T cell receptor beta chains sequenced from a single sample in a study of cytomegalovirus exposure and HLA in healthy donors. The PCR made use of 60 Vbeta and 13 Jbeta primers. Repertoires were generated with immunoSEQ multiplex PCR, while TCRdb's copy carries only in-frame clones and drops some. The repertoire includes approximately 110,000 clones, roughly 71% of them detected once, and 3.5% to 5% sits in the top ten. The sample taken for sequencing was PBMCs. Receptors originate from a woman aged 50 to 65 in good health and CMV-seropositive.

This sequence joins TRBV4-3 and TRBJ1-2; 8 bases are a match to TRBD1. The CDR3 sequence is 13 residues long. V lost 3 bases and J lost 6; bases outside the gene matches: 3. Looked up from germline, CDR1 is LGHNA and CDR2 is YSLEER. CDR3 sequence (DNA): TGCGCCAGCAGCCAGACAGGGGAGGATGGCTACACCTTC. Its protein product is CASSQTGEDGYTF.

The J gene is TRBJ2-1, the V gene TRBV15, with TRBD1 matching 8 bases. J gave up 3 bases and V 0 bases, and 16 bases lay outside the gene matches. The CDR3 extends over 20 amino acids. Germline V gene data show CDR1 as LNHNV and CDR2 as YYDKDF (reference sequence). DNA of the CDR3: TGTGCCACCAGCAGAGATTTTTTGCAGGGGGCTGTAAAGAACTACAATGAGCAGTTCTTC. Residues: CATSRDFLQGAVKNYNEQFF.

The chain has TRBV6-5 and TRBJ1-6; D might be TRBD1 (6 bases). Trimming took 0 bases from V and 8 from J, leaving 11 bases between them. CDR1 is MNHEY and CDR2 is SVGAGI in the germline V gene. This CDR3 contains 15 residues. The CDR3 sequence is CASSYSRSGDSPLHF. CDR3 bases: TGTGCCAGCAGTTACTCGCGGTCAGGGGATTCACCCCTCCACTTT.

This clone was detected a few times. The chain combines TRBV9 with TRBJ1-1, with 8 bases that match TRBD1. The CDR3 is 12 residues long. Germline CDR1 SGDLS, CDR2 YYNGEE. V shed 3 bases and J 10 bases; nucleotides not matched to a gene: 5. CDR3 in amino acids: CASSAGTGGAFF. The CDR3 DNA sequence: TGTGCCAGCAGCGCGGGGACAGGTGGAGCTTTCTTT.

The rearrangement joins TRBV5-6 to TRBJ2-1, with TRBD2 identical over 7 bases. The CDR3 spans 11 residues. V was clipped by 2 bases and J by 13 bases; unmatched bases: 3. The V gene's germline CDR1 is SGHDT and CDR2 YYEEEE. The CDR3 region is CASSLSGVQFF. CDR3 coding DNA: TGTGCCAGCAGCTTAAGCGGGGTTCAGTTCTTC.

J is TRBJ2-7 and V is TRBV7-9; D is perhaps TRBD1 (6 bases). V was shortened by 10 bases and J by 2 bases, with 12 bases between the two germline ends. Germline V gene data show CDR1 as SEHNR and CDR2 as FQNEAQ (reference sequence). The CDR3 is 12 residues long. CDR3 sequence: CAIGDKAYEQYF. CDR3 DNA sequence: TGTGCCATCGGGGACAAGGCCTACGAGCAGTACTTC.

The chain carries TRBV9 and TRBJ1-1; possible D gene TRBD1, 6 bases. The V end was cut by 0 bases, the J end by 10 bases, with 13 bases between. CDR1 and CDR2 from the germline V gene are SGDLS and YYNGEE. The CDR3 length is 13 residues. CDR3 DNA: TGTGCCAGCAGCGTAGGGGAGGGGGGCCGAGCTTTCTTT. Translation: CASSVGEGGRAFF. The full variable domain, rest sourced from reference TRBV9 and TRBJ1-1, is DSGVTQTPKHLITATGQRVTLRCSPRSGDLSVYWYQQSLDQGLQFLIQYYNGEERAKGNILERFSAQQFPDLHSELNLSSLELGDSALYFCASSVGEGGRAFFGQGTRLTVV.

This chain uses TRBV5-8 with TRBJ1-6; D is perhaps TRBD1 (6 bases). CDR1 and CDR2 (germline): SGHTS, YDEGEE. Trimming removed 6 bases at V and 9 bases at J, with 16 bases between. CDR3 length: 14 residues. The CDR3 DNA is TGTGCCAGCACTGAACAGGGCTGGAGTTCACCCCTCCACTTT. Protein product: CASTEQGWSSPLHF.

This clone appeared a single time. The chain joins TRBV28 to TRBJ1-5, with a possible D match to TRBD1 (5 bases). V was cut by 5 bases and J by 0 bases, with 8 bases left in between. Germline V gene data show CDR1 as MDHEN and CDR2 as SYDVKM. This CDR3 is built from 14 residues. The CDR3 DNA reads TGTGCCAGCAGTGAAGGGGATAGCAATCAGCCCCAGCATTTT. Translating gives CASSEGDSNQPQHF.

The V and J genes are TRBV7-2 and TRBJ2-5; TRBD1 matches 8 bases. This CDR3 contains 13 residues. Losses at the gene ends were 1 base for V and 11 bases for J; bases not matched to a gene: 6. Looked up from germline, CDR1 is SGHTA and CDR2 is FQGNSA. In DNA, the CDR3 is TGTGCCAGCAGCTTAGGGACAGGGCGTGAGCAGTACTTC. Translation gives CASSLGTGREQYF. Looking up the rest from reference TRBV7-2 and TRBJ2-5 gives the full variable domain: GAGVSQSPSNKVTEKGKDVELRCDPISGHTALYWYRQSLGQGLEFLIYFQGNSAPDKSGLPSDRFSAERTGGSVSTLTIQRTQQEDSAVYLCASSLGTGREQYFGPGTRLLVL.

The chain combines TRBV27 with TRBJ2-3; the match to TRBD2 covers 7 bases. With 0 bases clipped from V and 7 bases from J, the junction kept 10 bases outside the gene matches. In germline, CDR1 is MNHEY, CDR2 SMNVEV (reference sequence). The CDR3 runs to 16 residues. The CDR3 reads CASSLSSGGRSYTQYF. The CDR3 bases are TGTGCCAGCAGTTTATCATCGGGGGGAAGGTCTTATACGCAGTATTTT.

The chain recombines TRBV5-5 with TRBJ2-7; D gene ambiguous. This CDR3 region has 14 residues. CDR1 and CDR2 (germline): SGHKS, YYEKEE (reference sequence). V was shortened by 0 bases and J by 2 bases, with 9 bases between the two germline ends. For the CDR3, the DNA is TGTGCCAGCAGCTTGGGCGGCAGCACCTACGAGCAGTACTTC. It encodes CASSLGGSTYEQYF.

A few counts support this clone. The CDR3 here is CASSVVGGETQYF. The DNA of the CDR3 is TGTGCCAGCAGCGTAGTCGGGGGAGAGACCCAGTACTTC. This chain connects TRBV9 to TRBJ2-5; the D gene is possibly TRBD2 (6 bases). The V and J ends lost 0 bases and 4 bases respectively, with 7 bases between them. Germline values: CDR1 SGDLS, CDR2 YYNGEE. This CDR3 contains 13 residues.

The chain employs TRBV5-4 and TRBJ1-5; 8 bases align to TRBD1. The J segment lost 5 bases and the V segment lost 2 bases, leaving 3 bases of the junction unmatched. This CDR3 contains 14 residues. CDR1 is SGHNT, CDR2 YYREEE, per germline (reference sequence). Here the CDR3 reads CASSLQGGDQPQHF. CDR3 nucleotides: TGTGCCAGCAGCTTACAGGGGGGGGATCAGCCCCAGCATTTT.

As DNA, the CDR3 is TGTGCCAGCAGCGGGGGGACAGGGAGGAACACCGGGGAGCTGTTTTTT. It translates to CASSGGTGRNTGELFF. The V gene is TRBV5-6, the J gene TRBJ2-2; 9 bases agree with TRBD1. This CDR3 comprises 16 residues. Trimming removed 4 bases from V and 1 base from J; junction bases left unmatched: 5. Germline V lookup: CDR1 SGHDT, CDR2 YYEEEE. Variable domain in full (rest from reference TRBV5-6 and TRBJ2-2): DAGVTQSPTHLIKTRGQQVTLRCSPKSGHDTVSWYQQALGQGPQFIFQYYEEEERQRGNFPDRFSGHQFPNYSSELNVNALLLGDSALYLCASSGGTGRNTGELFFGEGSRLTVL.

The rearrangement links TRBV4-2 to TRBJ2-5; TRBD2 matches at 7 bases. The length of the CDR3 is 12 residues. Germline CDR1 LGHNA, CDR2 YNFKEQ. V was pared by 4 bases and J by 11 bases, with 7 bases of the junction left unmatched. CDR3: CASSRGGEEQYF. The CDR3, as DNA: TGTGCCAGCAGCCGGGGGGGGGAGGAGCAGTACTTC.

The chain uses TRBV11-3 and TRBJ2-1, with 9 bases identical to TRBD2. The CDR3 has 18 amino acids. J gave up 8 bases and V 1 base, and 15 bases lay outside the gene matches. Germline values: CDR1 SGHNT, CDR2 YENEEA. The CDR3 nucleotides read TGTGCCAGCAGCTTAGGGATAAGACTAGCGGCTACCAACGATGAGCAGTTCTTC. Translated, it gives CASSLGIRLAATNDEQFF.

The genes are TRBV5-8 and TRBJ1-5; D gene unclear. This CDR3 region has 13 residues. The V end was cut by 4 bases, the J end by 1 base, with 6 bases between. Germline CDR1 reads SGHTS; CDR2 reads YDEGEE. DNA of the CDR3: TGTGCCAGCAGCCAGACAAGCAATCAGCCCCAGCATTTT. It yields the protein CASSQTSNQPQHF.

This chain joins TRBV2 and TRBJ2-7; 8 bases align to TRBD1. V shed 6 bases and J 4 bases; nucleotides not matched to a gene: 5. The length of the CDR3 is 13 residues. Per the germline V gene, CDR1 is SNHLY and CDR2 is FYNNEI. The CDR3 region is CASRKDREYEQYF. The CDR3 DNA is TGTGCCAGCAGAAAGGACAGGGAATACGAGCAGTACTTC.

This chain links TRBV7-9 with TRBJ1-3; no definite D call. With 4 bases removed from V and 0 bases from J, the gap between germline ends came to 10 bases. The germline V gene has CDR1 SEHNR and CDR2 FQNEAQ (reference sequence). The CDR3 spans 15 residues. The CDR3 DNA reads TGTGCCAGCAGCTCCCACCGAGGCTCTGGAAACACCATATATTTT. This gives the protein CASSSHRGSGNTIYF.

This sequence joins TRBV10-2 and TRBJ1-3; 9 bases fit TRBD1. Per the germline V gene, CDR1 is WSHSY and CDR2 is SAAADI. The CDR3 runs to 16 residues. Losses at the gene ends were 5 bases for V and 5 bases for J; bases not matched to a gene: 10. CDR3 bases: TGCGCCAGCAGTCAAAACCGGGACAGGGCTCGAAACACCATATATTTT. This encodes CASSQNRDRARNTIYF.

The CDR3 reads CASSYLPGQGNQPQHF. The DNA for the CDR3 is TGTGCCAGCAGTTACCTTCCGGGACAGGGTAATCAGCCCCAGCATTTT. The genes are TRBV6-6 and TRBJ1-5, with 9 bases that match TRBD1. With 2 bases clipped from V and 4 bases from J, the junction kept 6 bases outside the gene matches. The V gene's germline CDR1 is MNHNY and CDR2 SVGAGI (reference sequence). The CDR3 is 16 residues long.

The chain recombines TRBV4-1 with TRBJ2-7; perhaps TRBD1 as D (5 bases). The CDR3 runs to 16 residues. The V and J ends lost 4 bases and 1 base respectively, with 17 bases between them. Looked up from germline, CDR1 is MGHRA and CDR2 is YSYEKL. CDR3 in amino acids: CASSLITGAASYEQYF. As DNA, the CDR3 is TGCGCCAGCAGCCTTATCACAGGAGCCGCGTCCTACGAGCAGTACTTC.